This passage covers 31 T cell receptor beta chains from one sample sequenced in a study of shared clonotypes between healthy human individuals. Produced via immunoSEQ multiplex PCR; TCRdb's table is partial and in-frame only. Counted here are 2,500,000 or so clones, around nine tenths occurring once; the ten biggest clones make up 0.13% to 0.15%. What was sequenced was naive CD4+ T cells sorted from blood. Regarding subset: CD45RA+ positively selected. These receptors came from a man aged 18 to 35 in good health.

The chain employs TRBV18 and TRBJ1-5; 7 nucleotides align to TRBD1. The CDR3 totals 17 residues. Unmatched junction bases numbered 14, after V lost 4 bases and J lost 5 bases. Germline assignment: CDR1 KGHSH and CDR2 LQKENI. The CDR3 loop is CASSLPTGMKIDQPQHF. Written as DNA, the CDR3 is TGTGCCAGCTCACTGCCGACAGGGATGAAAATCGATCAGCCCCAGCATTTT.

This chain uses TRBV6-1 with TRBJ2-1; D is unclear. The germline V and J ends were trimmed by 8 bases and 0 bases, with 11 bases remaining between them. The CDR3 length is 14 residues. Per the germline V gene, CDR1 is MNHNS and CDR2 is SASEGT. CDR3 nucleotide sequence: TGTGCCAGCTTAGCATTTACCTCCTACAATGAGCAGTTCTTC. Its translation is CASLAFTSYNEQFF.

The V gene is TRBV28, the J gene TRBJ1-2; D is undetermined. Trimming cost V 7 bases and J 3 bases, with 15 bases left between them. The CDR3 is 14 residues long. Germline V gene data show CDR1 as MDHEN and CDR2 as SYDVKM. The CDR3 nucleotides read TGTGCCAGCATGGAGGCCTCTAGGGACTATGGCTACACCTTC. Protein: CASMEASRDYGYTF.

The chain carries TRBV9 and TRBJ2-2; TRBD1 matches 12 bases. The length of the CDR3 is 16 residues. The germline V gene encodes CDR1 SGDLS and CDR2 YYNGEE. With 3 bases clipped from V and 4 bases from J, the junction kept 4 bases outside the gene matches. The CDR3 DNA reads TGTGCCAGCAGCGCCCGGGACAGGGGGCTCACCGGGGAGCTGTTTTTT. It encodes CASSARDRGLTGELFF.

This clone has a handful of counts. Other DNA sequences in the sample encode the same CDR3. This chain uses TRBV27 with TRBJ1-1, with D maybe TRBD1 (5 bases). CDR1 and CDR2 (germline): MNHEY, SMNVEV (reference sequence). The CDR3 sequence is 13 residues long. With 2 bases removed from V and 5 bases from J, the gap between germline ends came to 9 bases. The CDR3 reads CASSLLGGTEAFF. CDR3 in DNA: TGTGCCAGCAGTTTACTGGGGGGTACTGAAGCTTTCTTT.

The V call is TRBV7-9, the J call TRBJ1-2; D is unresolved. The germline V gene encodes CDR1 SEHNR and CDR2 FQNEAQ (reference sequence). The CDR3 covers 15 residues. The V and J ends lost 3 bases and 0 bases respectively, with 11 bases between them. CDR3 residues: CASSFTARANYGYTF. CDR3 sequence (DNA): TGTGCCAGCAGCTTTACAGCCCGAGCTAACTATGGCTACACCTTC.

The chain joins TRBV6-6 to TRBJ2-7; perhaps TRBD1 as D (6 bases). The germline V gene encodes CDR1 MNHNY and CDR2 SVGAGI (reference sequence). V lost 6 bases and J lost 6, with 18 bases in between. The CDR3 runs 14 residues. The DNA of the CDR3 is TGTGCCAGCAGCCTAACTTCACAGGGTGGCGAGCAGTACTTC. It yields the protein CASSLTSQGGEQYF.

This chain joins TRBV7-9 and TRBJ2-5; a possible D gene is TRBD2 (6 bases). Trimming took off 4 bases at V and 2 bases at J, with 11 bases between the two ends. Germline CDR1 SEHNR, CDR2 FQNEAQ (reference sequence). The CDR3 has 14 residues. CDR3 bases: TGTGCCAGCAGCTCGGGACTGGAACAAGAGACCCAGTACTTC. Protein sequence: CASSSGLEQETQYF.

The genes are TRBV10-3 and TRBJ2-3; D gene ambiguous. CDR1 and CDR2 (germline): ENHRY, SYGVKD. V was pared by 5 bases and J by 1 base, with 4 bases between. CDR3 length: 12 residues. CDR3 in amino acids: CAISNGTDTQYF. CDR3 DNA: TGTGCCATCAGTAACGGCACAGATACGCAGTATTTT.

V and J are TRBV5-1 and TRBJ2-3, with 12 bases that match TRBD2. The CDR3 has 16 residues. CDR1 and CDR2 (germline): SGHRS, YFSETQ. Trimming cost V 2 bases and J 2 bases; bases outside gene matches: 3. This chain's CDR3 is CASSFTSGGITDTQYF. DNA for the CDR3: TGCGCCAGCAGCTTCACTAGCGGGGGGATCACAGATACGCAGTATTTT.

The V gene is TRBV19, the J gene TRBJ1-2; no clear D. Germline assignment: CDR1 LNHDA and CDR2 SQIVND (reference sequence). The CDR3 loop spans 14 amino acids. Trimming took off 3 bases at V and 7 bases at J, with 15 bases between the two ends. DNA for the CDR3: TGTGCCAGTAGTATCGTGGCGGGCAACGCTGGCTACACCTTC. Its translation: CASSIVAGNAGYTF.

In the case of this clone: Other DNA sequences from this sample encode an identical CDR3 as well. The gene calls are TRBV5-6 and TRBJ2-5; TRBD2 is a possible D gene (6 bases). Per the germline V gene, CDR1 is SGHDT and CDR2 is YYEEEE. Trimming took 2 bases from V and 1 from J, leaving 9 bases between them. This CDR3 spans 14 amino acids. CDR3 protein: CASSLGGTQETQYF. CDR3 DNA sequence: TGTGCCAGCAGCTTAGGAGGGACCCAAGAGACCCAGTACTTC.

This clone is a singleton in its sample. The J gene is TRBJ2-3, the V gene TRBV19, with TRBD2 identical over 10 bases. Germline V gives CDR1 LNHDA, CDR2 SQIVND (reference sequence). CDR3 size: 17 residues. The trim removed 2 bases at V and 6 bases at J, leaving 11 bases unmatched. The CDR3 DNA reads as TGTGCCAGTAGTATAATGTCTAGCGGGAGAAAATCTGATACGCAGTATTTT. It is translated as CASSIMSSGRKSDTQYF.

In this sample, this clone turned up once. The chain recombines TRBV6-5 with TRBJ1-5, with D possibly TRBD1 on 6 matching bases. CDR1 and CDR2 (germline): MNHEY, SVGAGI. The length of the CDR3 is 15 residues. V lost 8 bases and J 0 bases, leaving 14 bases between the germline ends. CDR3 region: CASLIGQNSNQPQHF. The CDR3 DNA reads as TGTGCCAGCCTTATTGGACAGAATAGCAATCAGCCCCAGCATTTT.

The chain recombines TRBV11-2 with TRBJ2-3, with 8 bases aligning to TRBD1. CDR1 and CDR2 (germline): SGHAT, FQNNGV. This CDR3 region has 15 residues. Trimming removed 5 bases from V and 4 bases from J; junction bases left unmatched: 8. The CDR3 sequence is CASSPGQGMADTQYF. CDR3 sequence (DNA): TGTGCCAGCAGCCCCGGACAGGGCATGGCAGATACGCAGTATTTT.

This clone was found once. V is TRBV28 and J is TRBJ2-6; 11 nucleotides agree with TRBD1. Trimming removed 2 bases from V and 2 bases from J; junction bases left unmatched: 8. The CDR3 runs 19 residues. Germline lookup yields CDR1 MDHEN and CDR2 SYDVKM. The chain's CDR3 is CASSLTSGQGVPGANVLTF. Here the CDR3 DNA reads TGTGCCAGCAGTTTAACGTCGGGACAGGGGGTTCCTGGGGCCAACGTCCTGACTTTC.

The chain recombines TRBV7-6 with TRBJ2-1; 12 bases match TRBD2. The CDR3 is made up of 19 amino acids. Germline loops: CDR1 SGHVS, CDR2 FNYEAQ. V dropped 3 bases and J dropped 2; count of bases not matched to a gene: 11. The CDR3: CASSFGTSGLKNPYNEQFF. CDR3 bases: TGTGCCAGCAGCTTCGGGACTAGCGGGCTAAAAAACCCCTACAATGAGCAGTTCTTC. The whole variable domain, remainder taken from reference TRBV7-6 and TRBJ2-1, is GAGVSQSPRYKVTKRGQDVALRCDPISGHVSLYWYRQALGQGPEFLTYFNYEAQQDKSGLPNDRFSAERPEGSISTLTIQRTEQRDSAMYRCASSFGTSGLKNPYNEQFFGPGTRLTVL.

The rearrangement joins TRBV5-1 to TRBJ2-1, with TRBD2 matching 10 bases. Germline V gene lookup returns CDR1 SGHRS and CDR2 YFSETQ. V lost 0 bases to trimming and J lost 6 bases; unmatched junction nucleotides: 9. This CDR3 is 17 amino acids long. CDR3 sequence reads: CASSLASAGGALNEQFF. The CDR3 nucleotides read TGCGCCAGCAGCTTGGCATCAGCGGGAGGGGCCCTCAATGAGCAGTTCTTC.

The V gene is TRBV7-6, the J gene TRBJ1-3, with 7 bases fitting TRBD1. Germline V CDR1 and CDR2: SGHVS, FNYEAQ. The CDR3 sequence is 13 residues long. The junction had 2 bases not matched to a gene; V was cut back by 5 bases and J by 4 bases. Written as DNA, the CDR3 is TGTGCCAGCAGCGGGACAGTCGGAAACACCATATATTTT. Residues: CASSGTVGNTIYF.

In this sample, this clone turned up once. The DNA for the CDR3 is TGTGCCAGCAGTTTTGGGCCGCCTCGGAGCTCCTATAATTCACCCCTCCACTTT. This gives the protein CASSFGPPRSSYNSPLHF. The J gene is TRBJ1-6, the V gene TRBV28; D is unclear. Germline V gives CDR1 MDHEN, CDR2 SYDVKM. This CDR3 is 18 amino acids long. Between the trimmed V and J ends, which lost 3 bases and 0 bases, there was a span of 15 bases.

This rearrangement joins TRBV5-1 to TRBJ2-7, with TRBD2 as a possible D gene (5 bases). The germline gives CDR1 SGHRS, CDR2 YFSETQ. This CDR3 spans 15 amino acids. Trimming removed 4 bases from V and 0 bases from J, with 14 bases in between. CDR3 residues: CASSGQRTSSYEQYF. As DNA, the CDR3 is TGCGCCAGCAGCGGTCAGCGGACCAGCTCCTACGAGCAGTACTTC.

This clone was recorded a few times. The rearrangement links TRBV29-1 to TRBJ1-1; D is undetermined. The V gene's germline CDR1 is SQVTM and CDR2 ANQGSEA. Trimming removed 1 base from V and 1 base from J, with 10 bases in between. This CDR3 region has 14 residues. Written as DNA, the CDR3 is TGCAGCGTTGAAGGCCGTCAGGCGAACACTGAAGCTTTCTTT. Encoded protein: CSVEGRQANTEAFF.

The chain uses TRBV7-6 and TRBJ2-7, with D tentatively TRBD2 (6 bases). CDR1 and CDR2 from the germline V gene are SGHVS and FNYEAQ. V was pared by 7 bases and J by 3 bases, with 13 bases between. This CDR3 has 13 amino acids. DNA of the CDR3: TGTGCCAGCACTACAGAAGCGGGCTACGAGCAGTACTTC. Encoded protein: CASTTEAGYEQYF.

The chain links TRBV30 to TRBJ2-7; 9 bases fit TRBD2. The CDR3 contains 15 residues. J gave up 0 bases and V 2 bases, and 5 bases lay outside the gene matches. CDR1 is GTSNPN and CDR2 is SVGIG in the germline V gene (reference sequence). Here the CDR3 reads CAWSRPGLASYEQYF. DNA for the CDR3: TGTGCCTGGAGTCGACCGGGACTAGCCTCCTACGAGCAGTACTTC.

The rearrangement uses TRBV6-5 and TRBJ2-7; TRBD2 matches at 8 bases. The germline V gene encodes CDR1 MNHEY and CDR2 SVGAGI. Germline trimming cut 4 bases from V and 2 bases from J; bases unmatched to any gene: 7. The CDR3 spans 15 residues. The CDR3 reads CASSSPGRVTYEQYF. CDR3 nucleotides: TGTGCCAGCAGTTCCCCCGGGAGGGTCACCTACGAGCAGTACTTC.

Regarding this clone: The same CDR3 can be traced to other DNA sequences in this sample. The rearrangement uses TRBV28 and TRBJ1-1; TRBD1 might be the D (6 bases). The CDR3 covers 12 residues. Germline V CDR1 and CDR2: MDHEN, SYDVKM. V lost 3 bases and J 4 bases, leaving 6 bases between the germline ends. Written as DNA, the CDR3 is TGTGCCAGCAGTTTCAGGGGCACTGAAGCTTTCTTT. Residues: CASSFRGTEAFF. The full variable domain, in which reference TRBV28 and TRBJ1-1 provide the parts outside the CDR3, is DVKVTQSSRYLVKRTGEKVFLECVQDMDHENMFWYRQDPGLGLRLIYFSYDVKMKEKGDIPEGYSVSREKKERFSLILESASTNQTSMYLCASSFRGTEAFFGQGTRLTVV.

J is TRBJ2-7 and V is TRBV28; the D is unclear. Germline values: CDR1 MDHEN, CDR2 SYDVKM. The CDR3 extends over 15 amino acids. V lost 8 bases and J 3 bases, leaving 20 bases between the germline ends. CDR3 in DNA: TGTGCCAGCTCTGAGCCCCGAAGTCACCACTACGAGCAGTACTTC. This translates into CASSEPRSHHYEQYF.

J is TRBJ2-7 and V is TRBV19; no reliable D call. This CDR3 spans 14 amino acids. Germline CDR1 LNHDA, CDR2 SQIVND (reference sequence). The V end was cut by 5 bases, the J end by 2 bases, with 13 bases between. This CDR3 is CASSSRQDPYEQYF. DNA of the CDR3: TGTGCCAGTAGTTCCCGGCAGGACCCCTACGAGCAGTACTTC.

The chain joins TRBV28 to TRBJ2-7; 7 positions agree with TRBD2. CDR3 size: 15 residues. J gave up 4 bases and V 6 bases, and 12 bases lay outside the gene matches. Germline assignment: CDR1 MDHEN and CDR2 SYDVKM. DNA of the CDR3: TGTGCCAGCAGGATCGGGACTACCAGAGGGTACGAGCAGTACTTC. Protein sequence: CASRIGTTRGYEQYF.

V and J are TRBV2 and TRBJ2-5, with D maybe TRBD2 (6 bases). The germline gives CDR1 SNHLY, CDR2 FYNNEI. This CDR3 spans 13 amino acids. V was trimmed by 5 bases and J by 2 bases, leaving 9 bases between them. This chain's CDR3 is CASSWDLQETQYF. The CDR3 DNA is TGTGCCAGCAGTTGGGACTTACAAGAGACCCAGTACTTC.

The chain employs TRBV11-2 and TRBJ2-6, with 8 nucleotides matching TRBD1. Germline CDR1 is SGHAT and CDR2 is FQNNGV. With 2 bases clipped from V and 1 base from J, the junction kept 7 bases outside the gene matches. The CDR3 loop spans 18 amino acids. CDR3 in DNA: TGTGCCAGCAGCTTAAAGGGACAGGTGATATCTGGGGCCAACGTCCTGACTTTC. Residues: CASSLKGQVISGANVLTF. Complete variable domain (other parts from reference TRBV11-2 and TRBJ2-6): EAGVAQSPRYKIIEKRQSVAFWCNPISGHATLYWYQQILGQGPKLLIQFQNNGVVDDSQLPKDRFSAERLKGVDSTLKIQPAKLEDSAVYLCASSLKGQVISGANVLTFGAGSRLTVL.